These T cell receptor beta chains were read from a single sample in a study of long-term antiretroviral therapy in people with HIV. The method was immunoSEQ multiplex PCR; TCRdb's version includes in-frame clones alone and lacks a portion of them. The sample carries approximately 30,000 clones, around 84% recorded once. The sample consisted of unsorted PBMCs, taken 0.8 years after starting antiretroviral therapy. The receptors here all came from a young woman with HIV. Both conserved end residues are part of each CDR3. Fields, in order: clone size, V gene, CDR3 protein. Where a row states a size, it is once, few, many or the class of an expanded clone; other rows omit it.

once | TRBV10-3 | CAITGGGSGGSGANVLTF
- | TRBV4-1 | CASSQDPHIFGYGYTF
once | TRBV5-1 | CASSFEGPSYTEAFF
- | TRBV7-6 | CASSSGTVLNTGELFF
once | TRBV5-6 | CASSFGQGTDTQYF
once | TRBV30 | CAWRAGTSGRGEKLFF
- | TRBV12-5 | CASGLAGQGPDGYTF
- | TRBV10-3 | CAISESQGAGQPQHF
- | TRBV30 | CAWTQRGTSRVGELFF
- | TRBV7-2 | CASSLYRGGGQPQHF
few | TRBV10-3 | CAISEGGNTQYF
- | TRBV10-2 | CASRETESNGYTF
few | TRBV11-2 | CASSLADREGVLFF
- | TRBV5-1 | CASSYTGLTGELFF
- | TRBV19 | CASSIGQGVYNEQFF
few | TRBV5-1 | CASSLFSDNSPLHF
- | TRBV30 | CAFGLISGNTIYF
once | TRBV19 | CASSIISGSYNEQFF
once | TRBV9 | CASSAGSSGNTIYF
- | TRBV4-1 | CASSQDKAPGELFF
- | TRBV14 | CASSQDRTRDGYTF
- | TRBV11-2 | CASSLGPGRGVPGNTIYF
- | TRBV19 | CASSSGQAYGYTF
- | TRBV10-1 | CASSGEAGELFF
- | TRBV20-1 | CSARSPRGYTF
- | TRBV6-4 | CASSLRDTETDTQYF
- | TRBV19 | CASSPLRDLSTDTQYF
few | TRBV29-1 | CSVGGGAYGYTF
- | TRBV7-2 | CASSPGRVYSNYGYTF
- | TRBV6-1 | CASSEAIRPEAFF
- | TRBV10-3 | CAISGSKQGAVRYGYTF
- | TRBV5-6 | CASSLYTGDSTDTQYF
- | TRBV18 | CASSWQTNTGELFF
- | TRBV2 | CASSGGSLNNSPLHF
- | TRBV15 | CATSFRTDNYGYTF
- | TRBV9 | CASSVTGGSYNEQFF
- | TRBV6-6 | CASSARGSGNTIYF
few | TRBV5-1 | CASSRTGADGVNSPLHF
- | TRBV5-1 | CASSDGTGANQYF
- | TRBV6-1 | CASSLAGGAKNIQYF
- | TRBV6-1 | CASSDLAGGVTMTGAF